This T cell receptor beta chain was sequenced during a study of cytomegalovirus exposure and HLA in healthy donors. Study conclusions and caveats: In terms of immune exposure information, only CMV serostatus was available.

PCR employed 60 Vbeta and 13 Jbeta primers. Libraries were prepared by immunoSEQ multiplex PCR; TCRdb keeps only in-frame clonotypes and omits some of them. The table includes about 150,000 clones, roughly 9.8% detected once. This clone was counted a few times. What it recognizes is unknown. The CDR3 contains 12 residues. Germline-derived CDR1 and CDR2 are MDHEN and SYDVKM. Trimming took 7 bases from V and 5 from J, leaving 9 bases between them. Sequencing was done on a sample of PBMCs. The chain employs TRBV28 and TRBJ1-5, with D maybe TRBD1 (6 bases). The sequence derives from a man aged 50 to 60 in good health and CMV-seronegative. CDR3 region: CASTDSHQPQHF. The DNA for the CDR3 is TGTGCCAGCACGGACAGCCATCAGCCCCAGCATTTT.